A single sample gave rise to the 25 T cell receptor beta chains below, sequenced in a study of radiotherapy plus CTLA-4 blockade in lung cancer. Method: immunoSEQ multiplex PCR; TCRdb's copy keeps in-frame clones and lacks some. The sample consists of some 110,000 clones, more than 65% of them appearing once. The source was peripheral blood, collected from a patient treated with radiotherapy plus ipilimumab. The receptors here all came from a human donor with non-small cell lung cancer that progressed on radiotherapy plus ipilimumab. Some clones in this sample may be carry-over from other donors' samples.

This chain connects TRBV18 to TRBJ1-6; 11 bases align to TRBD1. V trimming: 5 bases; J trimming: 9 bases; junction bases outside the gene matches: 6. Germline V gives CDR1 KGHSH, CDR2 LQKENI. CDR3 length: 15 residues. The CDR3 sequence: CASSSDRGLSSPLHF. For the CDR3, the DNA is TGTGCCAGCTCATCGGACAGGGGGCTGAGTTCACCCCTCCACTTT.

V usage is TRBV21-1 and J usage is TRBJ1-2; the D segment call TRBD1 is taken from the table without a DNA check. TRBV21-1 is listed as a pseudogene. The CDR3 extends over 16 amino acids. CDR3 sequence (DNA): TGTGCCAGTAGACCCTCGCCCAGGGGGCGTTTTTCTGGCTACACCTTC. Translating it yields CASRPSPRGRFSGYTF.

The sample holds a few counts of this clone. The chain carries TRBV7-9 and TRBJ1-2; D perhaps matches TRBD1 (6 bases). Trimming left V 4 bases short and J 4 bases short, with 16 bases between. From germline, CDR1 is SEHNR and CDR2 FQNEAQ (reference sequence). This CDR3 contains 15 residues. The CDR3, as DNA: TGTGCCAGCAGCTCCCGGGACATGGTTGGCTATGGCTACACCTTC. This translates into CASSSRDMVGYGYTF.

The table lists this clone with a count of one. This sequence joins TRBV6-1 and TRBJ1-5; no clear D. This CDR3 has 14 residues. Germline V lookup: CDR1 MNHNS, CDR2 SASEGT. V lost 6 bases and J lost 6, with 15 bases in between. CDR3 protein: CASSLSPGSQPQHF. For the CDR3, the DNA is TGTGCCAGCAGCCTTAGTCCTGGAAGTCAGCCCCAGCATTTT.

The rearrangement uses TRBV5-6 and TRBJ2-3, with D maybe TRBD2 (5 bases). This CDR3 has 14 residues. The germline CDR1 and CDR2 sequences are SGHDT and YYEEEE. Trimming took 4 bases from V and 6 from J, leaving 15 bases between them. CDR3 in amino acids: CASSLRSPGDTQYF. CDR3 DNA sequence: TGTGCCAGCAGCCTACGGTCTCCGGGGGATACGCAGTATTTT.

The CDR3: CASSLEGQGVGGYTF. For the CDR3, the DNA is TGTGCCAGCAGCTTAGAGGGGCAGGGAGTAGGTGGCTACACCTTC. The chain uses TRBV7-2 and TRBJ1-2; the D gene is possibly TRBD1 (5 bases). The CDR3 sequence is 15 residues long. Looked up from germline, CDR1 is SGHTA and CDR2 is FQGNSA. Between the trimmed V and J ends, which lost 1 base and 7 bases, there was a span of 16 bases.

J is TRBJ2-7 and V is TRBV15; 8 bases map to TRBD1. V was clipped by 1 base and J by 6 bases; unmatched bases: 5. The length of the CDR3 is 14 residues. Germline CDR1 and CDR2: LNHNV and YYDKDF (reference sequence). The CDR3 spells CATSRGAGGPEQYF. Here the CDR3 DNA reads TGTGCCACCAGCAGAGGGGCAGGGGGCCCCGAGCAGTACTTC.

V and J are TRBV6-5 and TRBJ1-6, with no clear D. Germline lookup yields CDR1 MNHEY and CDR2 SVGAGI. This CDR3 is built from 13 residues. The V gene lost 6 bases and the J gene lost 7 bases, with 10 bases spanning the gap. The CDR3 coding sequence is TGTGCCAGCAGGCCAAGACTAAATTCACCCCTCCACTTT. This translates into CASRPRLNSPLHF.

The rearrangement uses TRBV18 and TRBJ2-1, with D perhaps matching TRBD1 or TRBD2 (5 bases each). V was clipped by 6 bases and J by 2 bases, with 14 bases between them. CDR3 length: 15 residues. Germline V lookup: CDR1 KGHSH, CDR2 LQKENI. The CDR3 region is CASSPGTRTYNEQFF. CDR3 bases: TGTGCCAGCTCTCCCGGGACGCGCACCTACAATGAGCAGTTCTTC. Combining the CDR3 with reference TRBV18 and TRBJ2-1 gives the whole variable domain NAGVMQNPRHLVRRRGQEARLRCSPMKGHSHVYWYRQLPEEGLKFMVYLQKENIIDESGMPKERFSAEFPKEGPSILRIQQVVRGDSAAYFCASSPGTRTYNEQFFGPGTRLTVL.

The chain carries TRBV7-2 and TRBJ2-5, with D maybe TRBD2 (7 bases). The J call may be wrong; the DNA end is better matched by TRBJ2-7. Germline CDR1 is SGHTA and CDR2 is FQGNSA. The CDR3 is made up of 17 amino acids. The CDR3 region is CASSLVGGAQISYEQYF. The DNA of the CDR3 is TGTGCCAGCAGCTTAGTAGGGGGGGCACAGATCTCCTACGAGCAGTACTTC.

The J gene is TRBJ2-7, the V gene TRBV7-3; D is possibly TRBD1 (6 bases). The CDR3 is 17 residues long. Germline V gene lookup returns CDR1 SGHTA and CDR2 FQGTGA. Trimming stripped 0 bases from V and 0 bases from J, with 15 bases between. The CDR3 region has the DNA TGTGCCAGCAGCTTAACACCATCAGGGACAAGCTCCTACGAGCAGTACTTC. Its translation is CASSLTPSGTSSYEQYF.

Only a few counts were recorded for this clone. The rearrangement uses TRBV7-3 and TRBJ2-6; D remains ambiguous. V was trimmed by 1 base and J by 2 bases, leaving 12 bases between them. Germline V lookup: CDR1 SGHTA, CDR2 FQGTGA. The CDR3 loop spans 17 amino acids. CDR3 bases: TGTGCCAGCAGCTTAATGGGCGTCAGGACTGGGGCCAACGTCCTGACTTTC. Its protein product is CASSLMGVRTGANVLTF.

In its sample, this clone was seen once. The chain employs TRBV7-9 and TRBJ1-2; D gene ambiguous. Germline V CDR1 and CDR2: SEHNR, FQNEAQ (reference sequence). V lost 10 bases and J 4 bases, leaving 16 bases between the germline ends. This CDR3 region has 13 residues. The chain's CDR3 is CAIERAGAYGYTF. The CDR3, as DNA: TGTGCCATTGAACGGGCAGGCGCCTATGGCTACACCTTC.

This chain uses TRBV6-1 with TRBJ2-3; 12 bases are a match to TRBD2. V shed 6 bases and J 5 bases; nucleotides not matched to a gene: 6. Per the germline V gene, CDR1 is MNHNS and CDR2 is SASEGT. This CDR3 comprises 15 residues. CDR3 sequence reads: CASSWTSGVQDTQYF. Here the CDR3 DNA reads TGTGCCAGCAGCTGGACTAGCGGGGTCCAAGATACGCAGTATTTT.

The rearrangement uses TRBV11-2 and TRBJ1-6; TRBD1 aligns across 9 bases. V was pared by 4 bases and J by 12 bases, with 10 bases of the junction left unmatched. The length of the CDR3 is 15 residues. Germline V gene sequence: CDR1 SGHAT, CDR2 FQNNGV. Written as DNA, the CDR3 is TGTGCCAGCAGCTCCAACCGGGACAGGGACCTACCCCTCCACTTT. It codes for CASSSNRDRDLPLHF.

The chain's CDR3 is CASSTRFWGGTDTQYF. The DNA of the CDR3 is TGTGCCAGCAGTACTCGATTTTGGGGAGGGACAGATACGCAGTATTTT. J is TRBJ2-3 and V is TRBV28, with 7 bases matching TRBD2. With V trimmed by 5 bases and J by 3 bases, 11 bases remained unmatched. The CDR3 runs to 16 residues. Looked up from germline, CDR1 is MDHEN and CDR2 is SYDVKM.

The chain employs TRBV27 and TRBJ1-6; possibly TRBD1 for D (5 bases). V was trimmed by 1 base and J by 8 bases, leaving 18 bases between them. This CDR3 is built from 17 residues. The germline CDR1 and CDR2 sequences are MNHEY and SMNVEV (reference sequence). The CDR3 nucleotides are TGTGCCAGCAGTTTATTCAGGGTCCAAGAGGGTTATTCACCCCTCCACTTT. The encoded protein is CASSLFRVQEGYSPLHF.

The CDR3 sequence: CASSLEGGVTEAFF. The CDR3 DNA is TGTGCCAGCAGCTTAGAGGGGGGAGTCACTGAAGCTTTCTTT. V and J are TRBV11-2 and TRBJ1-1; D is perhaps TRBD1 (5 bases). From germline, CDR1 is SGHAT and CDR2 FQNNGV. This CDR3 spans 14 amino acids. With 0 bases removed from V and 4 bases from J, the gap between germline ends came to 9 bases.

The V and J genes are TRBV7-3 and TRBJ1-5, with a possible D match to TRBD1 (6 bases). CDR1 is SGHTA, CDR2 FQGTGA, per germline. V gave up 2 bases and J gave up 6 bases, with 17 bases separating them. CDR3 length: 16 amino acids. The CDR3 reads CASSLDATGLLQPQHF. CDR3 sequence (DNA): TGTGCCAGCAGCTTAGACGCCACAGGGCTTCTTCAGCCCCAGCATTTT.

The chain recombines TRBV6-5 with TRBJ2-5; no definite D call. The V end was cut by 5 bases, the J end by 1 base, with 8 bases between. This CDR3 has 13 residues. Germline-derived CDR1 and CDR2 are MNHEY and SVGAGI. CDR3 nucleotide sequence: TGTGCCAGCAGTCTCCCCGGCCAAGAGACCCAGTACTTC. Its translation: CASSLPGQETQYF.

This clone was seen only a few times. The chain couples TRBV5-4 to TRBJ2-5; D might be TRBD1 (5 bases). This CDR3 region has 14 residues. Germline CDR1 reads SGHNT; CDR2 reads YYREEE (reference sequence). Trimming cost V 2 bases and J 3 bases, with 11 bases left between them. The CDR3 DNA follows: TGTGCCAGCAGCTTCCGACAGAGTAAAGAGACCCAGTACTTC. Protein product: CASSFRQSKETQYF.

This CDR3 reads CASSIAGGHGTDTQYF. The CDR3 nucleotides are TGTGCCAGTAGTATAGCGGGGGGTCACGGCACAGATACGCAGTATTTT. The rearrangement joins TRBV19 to TRBJ2-3; TRBD2 aligns across 7 bases. CDR1 and CDR2 from the germline V gene are LNHDA and SQIVND (reference sequence). This CDR3 has 16 residues. Trimming cost V 1 base and J 1 base; bases outside gene matches: 5.

The V call is TRBV11-3, the J call TRBJ2-5, with D possibly matching TRBD1 (6 bases). The CDR3 consists of 16 residues. V was shortened by 0 bases and J by 1 base, with 12 bases between the two germline ends. CDR1 SGHNT and CDR2 YENEEA come from the germline V gene. The chain's CDR3 is CASSLDWDTSQETQYF. CDR3 DNA sequence: TGTGCCAGCAGCTTAGATTGGGACACTTCCCAAGAGACCCAGTACTTC. The whole variable domain, remainder taken from reference TRBV11-3 and TRBJ2-5, is EAGVVQSPRYKIIEKKQPVAFWCNPISGHNTLYWYLQNLGQGPELLIRYENEEAVDDSQLPKDRFSAERLKGVDSTLKIQPAELGDSAVYLCASSLDWDTSQETQYFGPGTRLLVL.

This rearrangement joins TRBV9 to TRBJ1-2; D not certain. Germline CDR1 and CDR2: SGDLS and YYNGEE. V was cut by 3 bases and J by 3 bases, with 18 bases left in between. This CDR3 region has 16 residues. CDR3 bases: TGTGCCAGCAGCGACAACCAACAGAGATCGCACTATGGCTACACCTTC. As protein: CASSDNQQRSHYGYTF.

This rearrangement joins TRBV9 to TRBJ2-1; TRBD1 or TRBD2 may be the D gene (6 bases each). V dropped 0 bases and J dropped 9 bases, with 16 bases sitting between them. The CDR3 is 15 amino acids. Germline V gene data show CDR1 as SGDLS and CDR2 as YYNGEE. The CDR3 loop is CASSVDGGRFSEQFF. CDR3 sequence (DNA): TGTGCCAGCAGCGTAGATGGGGGGCGGTTTAGTGAGCAGTTCTTC.